The clone carrying this T cell receptor (beta chain) occurred a few times. Its target is not known. These data belong to a study of molecular identifiers for immune sequencing clone quantification. Study context: For replicates, RNA isolated from approximately 20,000 or 98,000 naive CD8 cells was divided into five portions, of which four were sequenced. The study's findings and limits: Amid approximately 1 million naive cells, spiked Jurkat TCR RNA from one cell was reportedly still detectable.

CDR3 length: 15 residues. J was trimmed by 1 base and V by 5 bases; bases with no gene match: 3. From germline, CDR1 is MNHEY and CDR2 SMNVEV (reference sequence). TCRdb passed the PCR reads through MiXCR, listing each CDR3 protein once. The profile shows tens of thousands of distinct CDR3 sequences, approximately 19% of them singletons. V and J are TRBV27 and TRBJ2-3; 10 positions match TRBD2. What was sequenced was naive CD8+ T cells from blood, with Jurkat cell RNA spiked in. The subset denotes: FACS-sorted CD8+CD4-CCR7+CD45RA+ naive T cells. The source is a human donor in good health. Some libraries in this study had Jurkat cell RNA spiked in. CDR3 sequence: CASSPGTSGTDTQYF. As DNA, the CDR3 is TGTGCCAGCAGTCCGGGGACTAGCGGCACAGATACGCAGTATTTT.